This T cell receptor (beta chain) is drawn from a study of patients and donors after allogeneic stem cell transplantation. Using its own MiXCR run on the RT-PCR reads, TCRdb lists one record per CDR3 protein. The repertoire consists of approximately 170,000 distinct CDR3 sequences, with about 24% occurring once and the leading ten covering around 26%. The germline V gene has CDR1 MGHRA and CDR2 YSYEKL. The CDR3 totals 15 residues. Trimming cost V 4 bases and J 8 bases, with 18 bases left between them. Sequencing was performed on blood, either unsorted or a sorted T cell fraction (not recorded which). The rearrangement links TRBV4-1 to TRBJ2-1; the D is unclear. The TCR comes from a human donor who was either an allogeneic HSCT recipient or a stem cell or donor lymphocyte infusion donor (not recorded which). It is not recorded whose cells these are; they may come from a transplant donor. The CDR3 loop is CASSRFRQVVYEQFF. The CDR3, as DNA: TGCGCCAGCAGCCGATTTAGGCAGGTCGTCTATGAGCAGTTCTTC.